This T cell receptor (beta chain) was found in a study of T cell repertoires in cytomegalovirus infection. The wider study: From public TCR beta signatures came an indication of both CMV infection and matching HLA type.

Broader study findings: HLA-C-restricted CMV-specific TCR beta clonotypes prevailed in the ex vivo response. CMV carriers with the relevant HLA were identified by cumulative public TCR beta family frequency.

Regarding this clonotype: Its target is not known.

Per the germline V gene, CDR1 is LNHNV and CDR2 is YYDKDF (reference sequence). Trimming stripped 2 bases from V and 6 bases from J, with 11 bases between. There are 14 residues in the CDR3. MiXCR, applied by TCRdb to the reads, yields one record per CDR3 protein. The data show roughly 990,000 distinct CDR3 sequences, approximately 31% seen once. The V gene is TRBV15, the J gene TRBJ1-5; perhaps TRBD1 as D (5 bases). This receptor was identified in a human donor in good health (CMV status not recorded). Some clones in this sample may be carry-over from other donors' samples. The sequencing here drew on cultured CD8+ T cells from PBMCs, taken from culture after CMV antigen stimulation. The CDR3 nucleotides are TGTGCCACCAGCAGATCCAGGGTGGGTCAGCCCCAGCATTTT. Translating it yields CATSRSRVGQPQHF.